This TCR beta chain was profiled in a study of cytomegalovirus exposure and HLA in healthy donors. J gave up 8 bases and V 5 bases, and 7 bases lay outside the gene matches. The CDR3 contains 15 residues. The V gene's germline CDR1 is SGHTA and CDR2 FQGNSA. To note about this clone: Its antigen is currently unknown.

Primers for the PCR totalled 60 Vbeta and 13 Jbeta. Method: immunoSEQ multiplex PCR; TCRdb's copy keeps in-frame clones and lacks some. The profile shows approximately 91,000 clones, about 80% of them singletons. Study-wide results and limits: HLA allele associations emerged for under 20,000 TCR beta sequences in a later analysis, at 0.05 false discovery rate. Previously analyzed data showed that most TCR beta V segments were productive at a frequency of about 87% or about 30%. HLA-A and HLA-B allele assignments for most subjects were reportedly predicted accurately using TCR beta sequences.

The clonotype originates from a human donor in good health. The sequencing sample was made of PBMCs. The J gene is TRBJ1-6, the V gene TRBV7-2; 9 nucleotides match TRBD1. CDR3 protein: CASSIIRTGDSPLHF. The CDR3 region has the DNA TGTGCCAGCAGCATAATACGGACAGGGGATTCACCCCTCCACTTT.